This T cell receptor (beta chain) stems from a study of post-analysis software for immune sequencing data. Study-level results: Patients with multiple sclerosis recorded significantly lower normalized Chao1 diversity than controls, the study found. Five TRBV segments were significantly more frequent in patients than in controls. TRBV5-6, TRBV5-1 and TRBV20-1 were among these segments.

The V end lost 0 bases, the J end lost 4 bases, and 13 bases lay between the germline ends. The CDR3 contains 16 residues. Per germline, CDR1 LGHDT and CDR2 YNNKEL (reference sequence). This clonotype has only one observation. Its antigen is not known. Tagging with unique molecular identifiers was a feature of the TCR beta cDNA libraries. TCRdb reprocessed the PCR reads via MiXCR and lists one record per CDR3 protein. The repertoire holds 750,000 to 900,000 distinct CDR3 sequences, more than 45% seen once, with 4% to 5% in the top ten. The receptor comes from a girl under 18 with multiple sclerosis. The chain recombines TRBV3-1 with TRBJ2-1; D may be TRBD1 (6 bases). Material for sequencing was blood. The DNA of the CDR3 is TGTGCCAGCAGCCAAGATATCTGGACAGCATACAATGAGCAGTTCTTC. It codes for CASSQDIWTAYNEQFF.